This T cell receptor (beta chain) emerged from a study of blood T cell repertoires in COVID-19. Study as a whole: Sites across the United States, Italy and Spain contributed samples from acute and convalescent COVID-19. T cells, B-cell-depleted T cells, or PBMCs provided the cDNA or gDNA that served as material.

Source study methods: Reference gene primer amplification in the assay estimated nucleated cell counts. The repertoire was sequenced with immunoSEQ multiplex PCR; TCRdb's copy has only in-frame clones and lacks some. The DNA was the basis for D and trimming; V, J and clone size are from that table. Among 90,000 to 120,000 clones listed, 80% to 90% were seen once. The V gene lost 6 bases and the J gene lost 7 bases, with 16 bases spanning the gap. This CDR3 is 13 amino acids long. The germline CDR1 and CDR2 sequences are ENHRY and SYGVKD. This receptor was obtained from a woman older than 75 with acute or convalescent COVID-19. Material for sequencing was peripheral blood. The chain recombines TRBV10-3 with TRBJ2-7; D may be TRBD1 (6 bases). The CDR3 DNA is TGTGCCATCAGCCGGGACATATGGGGGGAGCAGTACTTC. Protein: CAISRDIWGEQYF.